Following are 31 T cell receptor beta chains from one sample sequenced in a study of blood T cells in healthy people across ages. A sample-barcoded 5' primer and a J-beta primer mix were used in a second PCR of about 7 to 12 cycles. Using its own MiXCR run on the 5' RACE reads, TCRdb lists one record per CDR3 protein. Among 600,000 to 850,000 distinct CDR3 sequences listed, roughly 25% were seen once. This sample also belongs to another study, concerning T cells of mothers and their children.

The source material was blood. These receptors were collected from a boy aged 5-17 years in good health.

A few counts support this clonotype. The CDR3 nucleotides read TGCAGCGTTGTGGGGCAGGGGGCGATAAACATTCAGTACTTC. This sequence encodes CSVVGQGAINIQYF. V is TRBV29-1 and J is TRBJ2-4, with 8 bases aligning to TRBD1. V trimming: 4 bases; J trimming: 6 bases; junction bases outside the gene matches: 8. This CDR3 has 14 amino acids. The germline V gene encodes CDR1 SQVTM and CDR2 ANQGSEA.

The chain has TRBV28 and TRBJ2-5; 12 positions match TRBD1. Looked up from germline, CDR1 is MDHEN and CDR2 is SYDVKM. V was pared by 5 bases and J by 2 bases, with 12 bases of the junction left unmatched. The CDR3 has 18 residues. CDR3 DNA: TGTGCCAGCAGTCCCCCGGGACAGGGGGCGGCTACACAAGAGACCCAGTACTTC. This translates into CASSPPGQGAATQETQYF.

This sequence joins TRBV20-1 and TRBJ1-5, with D possibly TRBD1 on 5 matching bases. The CDR3 extends over 15 amino acids. In germline, CDR1 is DFQATT, CDR2 SNEGSKA (reference sequence). V lost 5 bases, J lost 4 bases, and 18 bases lay in between. This CDR3 is CSARISGRLNQPQHF. CDR3 DNA: TGCAGTGCTCGGATCTCGGGACGGCTAAATCAGCCCCAGCATTTT.

In its sample, this clonotype was seen a few times. The junction differs from germline at one of its ends, possibly a read error. The gene calls are TRBV7-9 and TRBJ2-2; D might be TRBD1 (5 bases). The germline V gene encodes CDR1 SEHNR and CDR2 FQNEAQ (reference sequence). The CDR3 is 16 amino acids. CDR3 amino acids: CASSLGTGLNTGELFF. The CDR3 coding sequence is TGTGCCAGCAGTTTAGGAACAGGCCTCAACACCGGGGAGCTGTTTTTT.

The chain carries TRBV24-1 and TRBJ1-2; 9 bases are a match to TRBD1. J was trimmed by 5 bases and V by 6 bases; bases with no gene match: 6. From germline, CDR1 is KGHDR and CDR2 SFDVKD. The CDR3 consists of 14 residues. The CDR3 bases are TGTGCCACCAGTAATCCGGGACAGGGATATGGCTACACCTTC. Translating gives CATSNPGQGYGYTF.

A remark on this clonotype: Germline and junction disagree at one end, which may indicate a read error. The chain uses TRBV12-3 or TRBV12-4 and TRBJ2-1; 9 bases line up with TRBD1. The CDR3 has 21 residues. The CDR3 loop reads CAGSSPTGGSGLAWAYNEQFF. The CDR3 DNA reads as TGTGCCGGCAGTTCCCCCACAGGGGGCTCGGGGCTAGCGTGGGCCTACAATGAGCAGTTCTTC.

This clonotype was detected a few times. V gene TRBV11-2 combines with J gene TRBJ1-2; D gene ambiguous. CDR1 is SGHAT, CDR2 FQNNGV, per germline. With 3 bases removed from V and 8 bases from J, the gap between germline ends came to 22 bases. The CDR3 spans 16 residues. The CDR3 reads CASSFTAGEAVGGYTF. The CDR3 DNA follows: TGTGCCAGCAGCTTTACAGCTGGGGAGGCGGTAGGCGGCTACACCTTC.

This clonotype was detected a few times. The chain employs TRBV5-1 and TRBJ2-7; D may correspond to TRBD1 or TRBD2 (5 bases each). Trimming shortened V by 0 bases and J by 2 bases, and 12 bases separated the two germline ends. The CDR3 runs to 15 residues. Per germline, CDR1 SGHRS and CDR2 YFSETQ. Here the CDR3 reads CASSLVPGPAYEQYF. The CDR3 DNA follows: TGCGCCAGCAGCTTGGTGCCGGGGCCTGCCTACGAGCAGTACTTC.

The chain employs TRBV9 and TRBJ2-7; either TRBD1 or TRBD2 may supply D (5 bases each). Trimming stripped 3 bases from V and 2 bases from J, with 15 bases between. The CDR3 totals 15 residues. Germline CDR1 and CDR2: SGDLS and YYNGEE. The DNA for the CDR3 is TGTGCCAGCAGCGCCGGGACCTCAACCGCCTACGAGCAGTACTTC. Amino acid sequence: CASSAGTSTAYEQYF.

This clonotype was observed a handful of times. Relative to the germline gene, one junction end is altered; a read error may explain this. V usage is TRBV15 and J usage is TRBJ1-1; D might be TRBD1 (6 bases). Germline V gene sequence: CDR1 LNHNV, CDR2 YYDKDF (reference sequence). The CDR3 spans 14 residues. CDR3 sequence (DNA): TGTGCCACCGAACAGGGACGGCCGAACACTGAAGCTTCCTTT. It translates to CATEQGRPNTEASF. Full variable domain (outside the CDR3, taken from reference TRBV15 and TRBJ1-1): DAMVIQNPRYQVTQFGKPVTLSCSQTLNHNVMYWYQQKSSQAPKLLFHYYDKDFNNEADTPDNFQSRRPNTSFCFLDIRSPGLGDTAMYLCATEQGRPNTEASFGQGTRLTVV.

This clonotype was seen many times. The chain links TRBV20-1 to TRBJ2-5, with 12 positions matching TRBD2. Germline V CDR1 and CDR2: DFQATT, SNEGSKA (reference sequence). This CDR3 contains 16 residues. V gave up 1 base and J gave up 5 bases; unmatched junction bases: 8. CDR3 sequence: CSARVLAGGQLETQYF. The CDR3 DNA sequence: TGCAGTGCTAGAGTCCTAGCGGGGGGGCAGTTGGAGACCCAGTACTTC.

This clonotype was picked up a small number of times. The chain links TRBV29-1 to TRBJ2-5; TRBD1 agrees at 9 bases. The DNA end lines up better with TRBJ2-7; the J call may be wrong. Germline V CDR1 and CDR2: SQVTM, ANQGSEA. The CDR3 covers 15 residues. The CDR3: CSVEDPGQGIYEQYF. Written as DNA, the CDR3 is TGCAGCGTTGAAGACCCGGGACAGGGCATCTACGAGCAGTACTTC.

V and J are TRBV29-1 and TRBJ2-7, with 8 bases aligning to TRBD2. CDR1 is SQVTM and CDR2 is ANQGSEA in the germline V gene. The CDR3 contains 13 residues. The ends lost 3 bases at V and 4 bases at J; junction bases unmatched: 5. Here the CDR3 reads CSVETGGEYEQYF. The CDR3 nucleotides are TGCAGCGTTGAGACGGGGGGGGAGTACGAGCAGTACTTC.

This clonotype appeared a few times. The chain is built from TRBV2 and TRBJ2-1; 8 bases map to TRBD2. The J call may be in error: the DNA end matches TRBJ2-5 better. Germline CDR1 and CDR2: SNHLY and FYNNEI. This CDR3 is built from 13 residues. The CDR3 is CASLAGNLETQYF. Here the CDR3 DNA reads TGTGCCAGCTTAGCGGGAAATCTGGAGACCCAGTACTTC.

The chain combines TRBV7-2 with TRBJ2-7; D possibly corresponds to TRBD2 (5 bases). Germline CDR1 and CDR2: SGHTA and FQGNSA. V shed 4 bases and J shed 6 bases, with 16 bases lying between them. The length of the CDR3 is 14 residues. The CDR3 reads CASSSSGVRGEQYF. The CDR3 DNA sequence: TGTGCCAGCAGCTCCTCCGGGGTCCGGGGCGAGCAGTACTTC. The full variable domain, its missing parts supplied by reference TRBV7-2 and TRBJ2-7, is GAGVSQSPSNKVTEKGKDVELRCDPISGHTALYWYRQSLGQGLEFLIYFQGNSAPDKSGLPSDRFSAERTGGSVSTLTIQRTQQEDSAVYLCASSSSGVRGEQYFGPGTRLTVT.

This chain joins TRBV7-2 and TRBJ2-5, with D uncertain. The assigned J gene may be wrong: the sequence end matches TRBJ2-1 better. The CDR3 is made up of 14 amino acids. The germline CDR1 and CDR2 sequences are SGHTA and FQGNSA. The CDR3 sequence is CASSLARAQREQFF. The DNA of the CDR3 is TGTGCCAGCAGCTTAGCAAGAGCCCAGCGAGAGCAGTTCTTC.

Of note for this clonotype: One end of the junction fails to match germline, which may point to a read error. The chain couples TRBV28 to TRBJ1-4; D possibly corresponds to TRBD1 (5 bases). Germline values: CDR1 MDHEN, CDR2 SYDVKM. The CDR3 totals 15 residues. The CDR3 coding sequence is TGTGCCAGCGGCCAAAGGGGAGGGTGGGATGAAGAACTGTTTTTT. This encodes CASGQRGGWDEELFF.

V is TRBV7-9 and J is TRBJ1-2; 7 bases match TRBD1. Trimming cost V 8 bases and J 2 bases; bases outside gene matches: 11. The CDR3 sequence is 15 residues long. Germline V gene lookup returns CDR1 SEHNR and CDR2 FQNEAQ (reference sequence). The CDR3 sequence: CASGHETGQNYGYTF. The CDR3 DNA reads as TGTGCCAGCGGCCACGAGACAGGGCAAAACTATGGCTACACCTTC. Drawing the rest from reference TRBV7-9 and TRBJ1-2, the complete variable domain is DTGVSQNPRHKITKRGQNVTFRCDPISEHNRLYWYRQTLGQGPEFLTYFQNEAQLEKSRLLSDRFSAERPKGSFSTLEIQRTEQGDSAMYLCASGHETGQNYGYTFGSGTRLTVV.

The rearrangement links TRBV7-3 to TRBJ1-6; D is perhaps TRBD1 (5 bases). CDR1 and CDR2 (germline): SGHTA, FQGTGA. The CDR3 loop spans 15 amino acids. V dropped 2 bases and J dropped 10 bases, with 15 bases sitting between them. DNA for the CDR3: TGTGCCAGCAGCTTAGGGGGTCAGGGAGGCTCACCCCTCCACTTT. It yields the protein CASSLGGQGGSPLHF.

This clonotype was observed a few times. Its ends do not fully match the called genes, so a read error is possible. The chain recombines TRBV7-2 with TRBJ2-7; 8 bases map to TRBD2. The germline gives CDR1 SGHTA, CDR2 FQGNSA. The CDR3 is made up of 15 amino acids. CDR3 in amino acids: CAGSPVVAGRGEQYF. The CDR3 DNA reads TGTGCCGGCAGCCCGGTCGTAGCGGGAAGAGGCGAGCAGTACTTC.

This clonotype turned up a few times. The chain employs TRBV28 and TRBJ2-1, with D possibly being TRBD1 (5 bases). The V end lost 5 bases, the J end lost 0 bases, and 11 bases lay between the germline ends. CDR3 length: 15 amino acids. The V gene's germline CDR1 is MDHEN and CDR2 SYDVKM. The CDR3: CASSLGVTSYNEQFF. DNA of the CDR3: TGTGCCAGCAGTCTAGGGGTCACCTCCTACAATGAGCAGTTCTTC.

The rearrangement uses TRBV7-9 and TRBJ2-1; D uncertain. The CDR3 has 15 amino acids. V lost 1 base, J lost 4 bases, and 11 bases lay in between. Germline V gene lookup returns CDR1 SEHNR and CDR2 FQNEAQ (reference sequence). The CDR3 here is CASSLGTAYYNEQFF. The CDR3 region has the DNA TGTGCCAGCAGCTTAGGGACGGCTTATTACAATGAGCAGTTCTTC.

A few counts support this clonotype. This chain uses TRBV28 with TRBJ2-1; 7 positions match TRBD2. J lost 4 bases, V lost 10 bases, and 10 bases had no gene match. Per germline, CDR1 MDHEN and CDR2 SYDVKM. This CDR3 spans 14 amino acids. The CDR3 sequence is CATTPGLSYNEQFF. CDR3 in DNA: TGTGCCACCACCCCGGGACTAAGTTACAATGAGCAGTTCTTC.

V is TRBV20-1 and J is TRBJ2-5, with TRBD2 matching over 10 bases. CDR3 length: 14 amino acids. V lost 3 bases, J lost 7 bases, and 8 bases stayed unmatched. The germline CDR1 and CDR2 sequences are DFQATT and SNEGSKA (reference sequence). The CDR3 loop reads CSASSGRVAGTQYF. Here the CDR3 DNA reads TGCAGTGCTAGCAGCGGGAGGGTCGCAGGGACCCAGTACTTC.

The sample holds a few counts of this clonotype. This chain uses TRBV20-1 with TRBJ2-3; 7 bases are shared with TRBD1. Trimming at V came to 3 bases and at J to 7 bases, leaving 13 bases not matched to a gene. CDR3 length: 15 residues. Germline CDR1 is DFQATT and CDR2 is SNEGSKA (reference sequence). The CDR3 reads CSARLRDSPSYTQYF. In DNA form, the CDR3 reads TGCAGTGCTAGGCTCCGGGACAGCCCATCGTATACGCAGTATTTT.

J is TRBJ1-1 and V is TRBV6-6; no firm D call. The CDR3 length is 12 residues. Germline V gene sequence: CDR1 MNHNY, CDR2 SVGAGI (reference sequence). Trimming took off 5 bases at V and 4 bases at J, with 8 bases between the two ends. The CDR3 loop reads CASSPSSTEAFF. In DNA, the CDR3 is TGTGCCAGCAGTCCCTCCAGCACTGAAGCTTTCTTT.

The gene calls are TRBV2 and TRBJ2-3, with D possibly TRBD2 on 6 matching bases. The CDR3 is made up of 14 amino acids. Trimming removed 7 bases from V and 2 bases from J, with 13 bases in between. CDR1 SNHLY and CDR2 FYNNEI come from the germline V gene. CDR3 nucleotides: TGTGCCAGCAAGGAGGGGACTTACACAGATACGCAGTATTTT. It codes for CASKEGTYTDTQYF. Complete variable domain (other parts from reference TRBV2 and TRBJ2-3): EPEVTQTPSHQVTQMGQEVILRCVPISNHLYFYWYRQILGQKVEFLVSFYNNEISEKSEIFDDQFSVERPDGSNFTLKIRSTKLEDSAMYFCASKEGTYTDTQYFGPGTRLTVL.

This clonotype has just a few counts. This sequence joins TRBV27 and TRBJ1-2; perhaps TRBD1 as D (5 bases). The CDR3 length is 14 residues. The V gene lost 2 bases and the J gene lost 5 bases, with 12 bases spanning the gap. Germline V gives CDR1 MNHEY, CDR2 SMNVEV (reference sequence). CDR3 region: CASSLRGAGYGYTF. The CDR3 DNA sequence: TGTGCCAGCAGTTTAAGAGGGGCTGGGTATGGCTACACCTTC.

This chain connects TRBV5-4 to TRBJ2-7, with a tentative D call TRBD1 (6 bases). The CDR3 sequence is 17 residues long. The V gene's germline CDR1 is SGHNT and CDR2 YYREEE (reference sequence). With 0 bases removed from V and 3 bases from J, the gap between germline ends came to 19 bases. CDR3 DNA sequence: TGTGCCAGCAGCTTGGGGGTCAGGGACAACGGCGGCTACGAGCAGTACTTC. Translated: CASSLGVRDNGGYEQYF.

This clonotype was detected only once. The V gene is TRBV5-1, the J gene TRBJ2-4; the D is unclear. Germline CDR1 is SGHRS and CDR2 is YFSETQ. CDR3 length: 15 residues. V was shortened by 2 bases and J by 0 bases, with 9 bases between the two germline ends. The CDR3 here is CASSFTDKAKNIQYF. In DNA form, the CDR3 reads TGCGCCAGCAGCTTTACGGATAAAGCCAAAAACATTCAGTACTTC.

The chain couples TRBV5-8 to TRBJ2-1, with 8 positions matching TRBD1. This CDR3 region has 18 residues. Germline assignment: CDR1 SGHTS and CDR2 YDEGEE. J was trimmed by 0 bases and V by 3 bases; bases with no gene match: 11. CDR3 sequence (DNA): TGTGCCAGCAGCTACTGGACAGGGCCCACAAGCTCCTACAATGAGCAGTTCTTC. Protein sequence: CASSYWTGPTSSYNEQFF.